This TCR beta chain was documented in a study of preoperative IRX-2 immunotherapy in early breast cancer (dated by TCRdb to about 2019). Including cysteine and phenylalanine, the CDR3 has 14 amino acids. CDR3 DNA is the only sequence kept; it has 42 bases, read in frame from the first base. The germline V gene encodes CDR1 MNHEY and CDR2 SVGAGI. A distance of 16 bases separates the germline ends of V and J, which lose 4 bases and 7 bases respectively. This specimen's treatment or condition label, per the study, means: preoperative locoregional IRX-2 cytokine immunotherapy. The samples were obtained from a phase Ib study in which preoperative, locoregional IRX-2 cytokine immunotherapy intended to prime immune responses was tested. The donors were early-stage breast cancer patients who were given IRX-2 prior to surgery. The library was built by means of the immunoSEQ multiplex PCR assay. TCRdb limited this immuneACCESS table to in-frame rearrangements with V and J called. A share of clones is missing; checked studies link under half to unresolved V genes, and the rest is unexplained. The sample yields about 67,000 clones; roughly 94% were counted once. Roughly 1.7% of the sample goes to the ten largest clones.

In regard to this clone: The antigen it recognizes is unknown. Per-base quality was not reported, and no clone a single base away is much larger than it.

The receptor was isolated from a human donor with breast cancer. This specimen was collected from a patient treated with IRX-2 immunotherapy. The sequence is built from TRBV6-5 and TRBJ1-1; TRBD1 could be the D gene, as 5 bases match. The nucleotide sequence reads as follows: TGTGCCAGCAGTTCCAACCGGGACGTCGTTGAAGCTTTCTTT. The resulting protein is CASSSNRDVVEAFF.